The 17 T cell receptor beta chains below were found in one sample sequenced in a study of blood T cells in healthy people across ages. Next came a second PCR, run for roughly 6 to 11 cycles, which used a sample-barcoded 5' primer along with a J-beta primer mix. TCRdb re-called the 5' RACE reads through MiXCR, storing one row per CDR3 protein. The profile shows just over 1 million distinct CDR3 sequences, more than 40% of them singletons. The sample consisted of blood. The receptors shown here come from an older woman in good health.

The J gene is TRBJ2-5, the V gene TRBV15; D is unclear. The CDR3 is made up of 12 amino acids. Germline loops: CDR1 LNHNV, CDR2 YYDKDF (reference sequence). Between the trimmed V and J ends, which lost 0 bases and 5 bases, there was a span of 4 bases. The CDR3 protein is CATSRDVETQYF. The CDR3 region has the DNA TGTGCCACCAGCAGAGATGTGGAGACCCAGTACTTC.

This clonotype was counted between two and nine times. The V gene is TRBV7-9, the J gene TRBJ2-7; 8 nucleotides line up with TRBD1. Gene TRBJ2-5 matches the end of the DNA better, so the J call may be wrong. The CDR3 length is 20 residues. Looked up from germline, CDR1 is SEHNR and CDR2 is FQNEAQ (reference sequence). For the CDR3, the DNA is TGTGCCAGCAGCTTAAGCTGGTGGGGGGACAGGCTACACTATAGGGAGACCCAGTACTTC. This gives the protein CASSLSWWGDRLHYRETQYF.

This chain uses TRBV20-1 with TRBJ2-1; no clear D. The V gene lost 3 bases and the J gene lost 1 base, with 13 bases spanning the gap. Per the germline V gene, CDR1 is DFQATT and CDR2 is SNEGSKA (reference sequence). CDR3 size: 15 residues. The chain's CDR3 is CSASGVGESYNEQFF. The DNA for the CDR3 is TGCAGTGCTAGTGGGGTGGGTGAATCCTACAATGAGCAGTTCTTC.

This rearrangement joins TRBV2 to TRBJ2-7; D perhaps matches TRBD2 (6 bases). The CDR3 sequence is 14 residues long. The germline gives CDR1 SNHLY, CDR2 FYNNEI. Trimming took off 9 bases at V and 0 bases at J, with 15 bases between the two ends. The CDR3 here is CASGGSVVSYEQYF. The CDR3 bases are TGTGCCAGTGGAGGGTCAGTGGTCTCCTACGAGCAGTACTTC.

This clonotype was detected a few times. The chain joins TRBV10-3 to TRBJ1-1, with no clear D. The CDR3 has 12 residues. The V and J ends lost 5 bases and 1 base respectively, with 5 bases between them. Per the germline V gene, CDR1 is ENHRY and CDR2 is SYGVKD. For the CDR3, the DNA is TGTGCCATCAGTAATGCGAACACTGAAGCTTTCTTT. This sequence encodes CAISNANTEAFF.

Comment on this clonotype: A read error is possible here, since a much larger clone lies one base away. J is TRBJ2-5 and V is TRBV9, with 7 bases identical to TRBD1. Trimming removed 2 bases from V and 11 bases from J; junction bases left unmatched: 15. Germline CDR1 is SGDLS and CDR2 is YYNGEE. The length of the CDR3 is 15 residues. In DNA, the CDR3 is TGTGCCAGCAGCGTGACAGGGCTGCCCAAAAACGTTCAGTACTTC. It codes for CASSVTGLPKNVQYF.

The chain carries TRBV20-1 and TRBJ2-3; D unresolved. Trimming pared 6 bases from V and 2 bases from J, leaving 12 bases between. This CDR3 spans 13 amino acids. Per germline, CDR1 DFQATT and CDR2 SNEGSKA (reference sequence). Written as DNA, the CDR3 is TGCAGTGCCCTCCGCGGCGACACAGATACGCAGTATTTT. Translation: CSALRGDTDTQYF.

In its sample, this clonotype was seen a few times. The genes are TRBV9 and TRBJ2-1; D is tentatively TRBD1 or TRBD2 (5 bases each). Trimming left V 4 bases short and J 7 bases short, with 18 bases between. CDR1 and CDR2 from the germline V gene are SGDLS and YYNGEE. The CDR3 runs to 15 residues. The CDR3 nucleotides read TGTGCCAGCAGCCGCGAGGGGCTCGGGCTTAATGAGCAGTTCTTC. It codes for CASSREGLGLNEQFF.

V usage is TRBV12-3 or TRBV12-4 and J usage is TRBJ2-7; 10 bases align to TRBD1. Trimming removed 3 bases from V and 1 base from J; junction bases left unmatched: 3. The CDR3 is 15 residues long. CDR3 DNA: TGTGCCAGCAGTTTGGCGGACAGGGGGTCCTACGAGCAGTACTTC. Translating it yields CASSLADRGSYEQYF.

Comment on this clonotype: A much larger clone is a single base away; this may be a read error. The chain recombines TRBV20-1 with TRBJ2-5; 8 positions agree with TRBD2. The V gene's germline CDR1 is DFQATT and CDR2 SNEGSKA (reference sequence). V gave up 2 bases and J gave up 11 bases; unmatched junction bases: 13. This CDR3 is built from 14 residues. This CDR3 reads CSARSLAENNEQYF. The DNA of the CDR3 is TGCAGTGCTAGATCACTAGCGGAGAACAATGAGCAGTACTTC.

The chain uses TRBV20-1 and TRBJ2-7, with 7 positions matching TRBD1. This CDR3 is built from 13 residues. Germline V gene sequence: CDR1 DFQATT, CDR2 SNEGSKA (reference sequence). The ends lost 4 bases at V and 2 bases at J; junction bases unmatched: 5. CDR3 region: CSAIRDSTYEQYF. The CDR3 coding sequence is TGCAGTGCTATCAGGGACAGTACCTACGAGCAGTACTTC.

The V gene is TRBV7-9, the J gene TRBJ2-7; D remains ambiguous. CDR1 is SEHNR and CDR2 is FQNEAQ in the germline V gene (reference sequence). CDR3 size: 12 residues. Trimming shortened V by 1 base and J by 10 bases, and 11 bases separated the two germline ends. In nucleotides, the CDR3 is TGTGCCAGCAGCTTAGTGTCCCCGCCCCAGTACTTC. It yields the protein CASSLVSPPQYF.

This clonotype appeared a few times. A much larger clone sits a single nucleotide away, making a read error possible. The chain couples TRBV12-3 or TRBV12-4 to TRBJ1-2, with a tentative D call TRBD1 (5 bases). The CDR3 is 14 amino acids. The V and J ends lost 5 bases and 7 bases respectively, with 17 bases between them. CDR3 amino acids: CASSVGQGTAGYTF. The CDR3 coding sequence is TGTGCCAGCAGTGTGGGTCAGGGAACGGCTGGCTACACCTTC.

The chain couples TRBV20-1 to TRBJ2-1; 10 nucleotides agree with TRBD2. CDR3 length: 16 amino acids. V gave up 4 bases and J gave up 1 base; unmatched junction bases: 7. Germline CDR1 reads DFQATT; CDR2 reads SNEGSKA (reference sequence). The DNA for the CDR3 is TGCAGTGCTAATCCGACTAGCGGGCTTTCCTACAATGAGCAGTTCTTC. Its translation is CSANPTSGLSYNEQFF.

This clonotype was counted between two and nine times. This chain joins TRBV6-2 or TRBV6-3 and TRBJ2-7; D might be TRBD2 (8 bases). Trimming left V 6 bases short and J 3 bases short, with 18 bases between. Germline lookup yields CDR1 MNHEY and CDR2 SVGEGT. The CDR3 sequence is 15 residues long. For the CDR3, the DNA is TGTGCCAGCAGACCAGGGGGACTAGAATTCTACGAGCAGTACTTC. It translates to CASRPGGLEFYEQYF.

V is TRBV14 and J is TRBJ2-1; 9 bases agree with TRBD2. The CDR3 is made up of 16 amino acids. Trimming at V came to 6 bases and at J to 4 bases, leaving 10 bases not matched to a gene. Germline V gives CDR1 SGHDN, CDR2 FVKESK. In DNA, the CDR3 is TGTGCCAGCAGACCATTATTAGCGGGAGTTTACAATGAGCAGTTCTTC. Protein: CASRPLLAGVYNEQFF. The variable domain in full, with the rest retrieved from reference TRBV14 and TRBJ2-1, is EAGVTQFPSHSVIEKGQTVTLRCDPISGHDNLYWYRRVMGKEIKFLLHFVKESKQDESGMPNNRFLAERTGGTYSTLKVQPAELEDSGVYFCASRPLLAGVYNEQFFGPGTRLTVL.

This clonotype was seen ten or more times. The rearrangement joins TRBV9 to TRBJ2-5; TRBD1 is a possible D gene (6 bases). Germline V gene sequence: CDR1 SGDLS, CDR2 YYNGEE. V dropped 4 bases and J dropped 0 bases, with 13 bases sitting between them. This CDR3 is 15 amino acids long. The CDR3, as DNA: TGTGCCAGCAGCCTCAGCACAGGGAACCAAGAGACCCAGTACTTC. It encodes CASSLSTGNQETQYF.